The 20 T cell receptor beta chains below all came from one sample that was sequenced in a study of T-cell reconstitution after alpha-beta-depleted transplantation in children. It was with unique molecular identifiers that the TCRbeta library was prepared. MiXCR, applied by TCRdb to the PCR reads, yields one record per CDR3 protein. In the table there are around 670,000 distinct CDR3 sequences, less than 15% of which are singletons. The specimen was PBMCs, collected before TCRalphabeta/CD19-depleted stem cell transplant. These receptors all come from a girl aged 2 to 9 with congenital amegakaryocytic thrombocytopenia, due to receive a stem cell transplant.

This clonotype was seen repeatedly, ten times or more. In DNA, the CDR3 is TGCAGTGCTAGAGAGGTGGGGGTGGACTATGGCTACACCTTC. Protein sequence: CSAREVGVDYGYTF. The chain joins TRBV20-1 to TRBJ1-2; TRBD1 is a possible D gene (5 bases). Germline V CDR1 and CDR2: DFQATT, SNEGSKA (reference sequence). This CDR3 has 14 amino acids. The V end was cut by 0 bases, the J end by 3 bases, with 11 bases between.

J is TRBJ1-6 and V is TRBV5-1; D possibly corresponds to TRBD1 (6 bases). Trimming stripped 1 base from V and 3 bases from J, with 14 bases between. Looked up from germline, CDR1 is SGHRS and CDR2 is YFSETQ. CDR3 size: 17 residues. CDR3 DNA sequence: TGCGCCAGCAGCTTGTCTTGGGACACCAGCTATAATTCACCCCTCCACTTT. This encodes CASSLSWDTSYNSPLHF.

This clonotype has at least ten counts. The gene calls are TRBV5-1 and TRBJ2-1; D is unclear. Germline V gene data show CDR1 as SGHRS and CDR2 as YFSETQ. The CDR3 contains 14 residues. Trimming took off 4 bases at V and 1 base at J, with 9 bases between the two ends. The CDR3 bases are TGCGCCAGCAGCCTCCGGACGTCCTACAATGAGCAGTTCTTC. Its protein product is CASSLRTSYNEQFF.

The table lists this clonotype with many counts. Sequence at one end of the junction differs from germline and may be a read error. The V call is TRBV29-1, the J call TRBJ2-3; D perhaps matches TRBD2 (6 bases). This CDR3 contains 10 residues. Per the germline V gene, CDR1 is SQVTM and CDR2 is ANQGSEA. CDR3 sequence: CSHLGGCGTF. In nucleotides, the CDR3 is TGCAGCCACCTGGGGGGATGTGGTACCTTT.

This clonotype was counted ten times or more. This chain joins TRBV20-1 and TRBJ2-7; D unresolved. Trimming stripped 4 bases from V and 1 base from J, with 5 bases between. Germline V gives CDR1 DFQATT, CDR2 SNEGSKA (reference sequence). This CDR3 spans 11 amino acids. Written as DNA, the CDR3 is TGCAGTGCTACAAGTTCCTACGAGCAGTACTTC. Amino acid sequence: CSATSSYEQYF.

The gene calls are TRBV25-1 and TRBJ2-7; 12 bases fit TRBD2. The J segment lost 2 bases and the V segment lost 4 bases, leaving 21 bases of the junction unmatched. Germline V gives CDR1 MGHDK, CDR2 SYGVNS. The CDR3 length is 21 residues. The CDR3 DNA reads as TGTGCCAGCAGTGCAACCGGACAGGACACTACTAGCGGGAGGCCCACCTACGAGCAGTACTTC. Amino acid sequence: CASSATGQDTTSGRPTYEQYF.

This clonotype was picked up many times. The rearrangement uses TRBV5-1 and TRBJ2-1; 9 bases agree with TRBD2. The CDR3 is made up of 16 amino acids. Germline CDR1 is SGHRS and CDR2 is YFSETQ. The J segment lost 0 bases and the V segment lost 2 bases, leaving 3 bases of the junction unmatched. CDR3 loop: CASSFVSGSSYNEQFF. In nucleotides, the CDR3 is TGCGCCAGCAGCTTTGTTAGCGGGAGCTCCTACAATGAGCAGTTCTTC.

The sample holds a few counts of this clonotype. The V gene is TRBV12-3 or TRBV12-4, the J gene TRBJ1-1, with D unclear. Trimming shortened V by 6 bases and J by 7 bases, and 36 bases separated the two germline ends. The CDR3 extends over 20 amino acids. CDR3 protein: CASSHWPWPTSTNENGEAFF. CDR3 nucleotides: TGTGCCAGCAGCCATTGGCCCTGGCCGACCTCAACCAACGAGAACGGTGAAGCTTTCTTT.

This clonotype was counted between two and nine times. It may be a read error: a sequence one base away is much more abundant. The gene calls are TRBV5-1 and TRBJ2-1, with 10 bases lining up with TRBD2. The CDR3 sequence is 13 residues long. Germline lookup yields CDR1 SGHRS and CDR2 YFSETQ. With V trimmed by 5 bases and J by 5 bases, 1 base remained unmatched. CDR3 DNA: TGCGCCAGCAGACTAGCGGGAAACAATGAGCAGTTCTTC. Translating it yields CASRLAGNNEQFF.

This chain joins TRBV3-1 and TRBJ1-1; 7 bases fit TRBD1. The V gene end was trimmed by 6 bases and the J gene end by 8 bases; junction bases not matched to a gene: 12. The CDR3 sequence is 14 residues long. The germline CDR1 and CDR2 sequences are LGHDT and YNNKEL (reference sequence). The CDR3 DNA reads as TGTGCCAGCAGTCCGGGGACAGCTCTCACCGAAGCTTTCTTT. Translating it yields CASSPGTALTEAFF.

This clonotype was detected many times. The genes are TRBV5-1 and TRBJ1-1; no firm D call. Trimming cost V 0 bases and J 3 bases, with 9 bases left between them. Per the germline V gene, CDR1 is SGHRS and CDR2 is YFSETQ. The length of the CDR3 is 14 residues. The DNA of the CDR3 is TGCGCCAGCAGCTTGGCAGTGATGGACACTGAAGCTTTCTTT. The encoded protein is CASSLAVMDTEAFF.

This clonotype was counted ten times or more. The CDR3 protein is CASSLLGQQQYF. In DNA, the CDR3 is TGTGCCAGCAGTTTGTTGGGACAGCAGCAGTATTTT. This chain connects TRBV12-3 or TRBV12-4 to TRBJ2-3; 7 positions agree with TRBD1. The ends lost 3 bases at V and 11 bases at J; junction bases unmatched: 5. CDR3 length: 12 amino acids.

Only one count was recorded for this clonotype. One junction end does not reproduce the germline sequence, and a read error may be involved. The chain recombines TRBV11-2 with TRBJ1-1, with 10 nucleotides matching TRBD1. Germline CDR1 is SGHAT and CDR2 is FQNNGV. The CDR3 loop spans 15 amino acids. This CDR3 is CVSSSPGQGRTEAFF. The CDR3 nucleotides are TGTGTCAGCAGCTCACCGGGACAGGGGAGGACTGAAGCTTTCTTT.

CDR3: CASSLAAGGGRGQFF. The DNA of the CDR3 is TGTGCCAGCAGCTTAGCGGCGGGAGGGGGGCGGGGGCAGTTCTTC. V gene TRBV7-2 combines with J gene TRBJ2-1; TRBD2 matches at 9 bases. After removal of 0 bases from V and 12 bases from J, the junction contained 9 bases not matched to a gene. The CDR3 sequence is 15 residues long. Germline CDR1 and CDR2: SGHTA and FQGNSA.

The sample holds a few counts of this clonotype. The chain joins TRBV2 to TRBJ2-5, with 7 positions matching TRBD1. The CDR3 contains 13 residues. Germline CDR1 and CDR2: SNHLY and FYNNEI. The ends lost 7 bases at V and 5 bases at J; junction bases unmatched: 7. CDR3 loop: CASTTTGEETQYF. The CDR3 DNA follows: TGTGCCAGCACGACAACAGGGGAGGAGACCCAGTACTTC.

The J gene is TRBJ2-5, the V gene TRBV10-1; TRBD2 is a possible D gene (6 bases). In germline, CDR1 is WNHNN, CDR2 SYGVQD (reference sequence). The CDR3 contains 13 residues. The V and J ends lost 6 bases and 4 bases respectively, with 12 bases between them. CDR3: CASSPGSGETQYF. For the CDR3, the DNA is TGCGCCAGCAGCCCCGGGAGTGGAGAGACCCAGTACTTC.

Concerning this clonotype: A single base separates this from a much larger clone, so it may be a read error. J is TRBJ2-7 and V is TRBV20-1; no firm D call. The CDR3 is 8 residues long. Per germline, CDR1 DFQATT and CDR2 SNEGSKA (reference sequence). V was cut by 6 bases and J by 7 bases, with 4 bases left in between. The CDR3 spells CSAREQYF. The DNA for the CDR3 is TGCAGTGCGCGGGAGCAGTACTTC.

This clonotype was seen more than once but under ten times. The chain is built from TRBV25-1 and TRBJ2-3; D gene unclear. The V and J ends lost 8 bases and 5 bases respectively, with 8 bases between them. Germline loops: CDR1 MGHDK, CDR2 SYGVNS. The CDR3 runs 11 residues. The CDR3 spells CASLMGDTQYF. The CDR3 DNA reads as TGTGCCAGCTTGATGGGAGATACGCAGTATTTT.

This clonotype was recorded a few times. This chain connects TRBV7-2 to TRBJ2-3; weak D call: TRBD1 (6 bases). Trimming pared 8 bases from V and 2 bases from J, leaving 14 bases between. The germline gives CDR1 SGHTA, CDR2 FQGNSA. CDR3 length: 14 residues. As DNA, the CDR3 is TGTGCCAGCCCTAATACAGGGTCCACAGATACGCAGTATTTT. Translation gives CASPNTGSTDTQYF.

This clonotype was found many times. The chain links TRBV5-5 to TRBJ2-1; D uncertain. Germline values: CDR1 SGHKS, CDR2 YYEKEE (reference sequence). The CDR3 consists of 10 residues. Trimming cost V 4 bases and J 14 bases, with 10 bases left between them. CDR3 coding DNA: TGTGCCAGCAGCCACTCGGTGGAGTTCTTC. Its translation is CASSHSVEFF.